A single sample is the source of the 32 T cell receptor beta chains below, sequenced in a study of T cells in Graves' hyperthyroidism and ophthalmopathy. RNA transcripts yielded amplified TCR beta CDR3 regions. Using the HTBI primer set, a first-round RT-PCR was run on the TCR CDR3. From the multiplex PCR reads, TCRdb called clonotypes with MiXCR, one entry per CDR3 protein. The sample has some 210,000 distinct CDR3 sequences; 15% to 20% are singletons. The sequencing sample was made of blood. The receptors come from a man aged 45 to 65 with Graves' hyperthyroidism.

Ten or more counts support this clonotype. The V and J genes are TRBV2 and TRBJ1-1; D is uncertain. The CDR3 length is 13 residues. V lost 4 bases, J lost 1 base, and 7 bases lay in between. Germline CDR1 and CDR2: SNHLY and FYNNEI. The CDR3: CASSAGPNTEAFF. The CDR3 DNA sequence: TGTGCCAGCAGTGCAGGACCGAACACTGAAGCTTTCTTT.

This clonotype has at least ten counts. The chain couples TRBV5-1 to TRBJ2-7; D possibly corresponds to TRBD2 (6 bases). The CDR3 length is 16 residues. Deletions cut 3 bases from V and 9 bases from J, with 25 bases between. The germline CDR1 and CDR2 sequences are SGHRS and YFSETQ. This CDR3 reads CASSSLLGASSSAQYF. For the CDR3, the DNA is TGCGCCAGCAGCTCCCTTCTAGGGGCCTCTTCTAGCGCGCAGTACTTC.

This clonotype was counted only a few times. This chain joins TRBV18 and TRBJ2-3; 11 bases agree with TRBD2. The CDR3 is 15 amino acids. Germline V gene sequence: CDR1 KGHSH, CDR2 LQKENI. Trimming cost V 3 bases and J 6 bases; bases outside gene matches: 5. For the CDR3, the DNA is TGTGCCAGCTCACCCGGAACTAGCGGGAGTGATACGCAGTATTTT. It translates to CASSPGTSGSDTQYF.

A few counts support this clonotype. The chain links TRBV5-1 to TRBJ2-3; D gene unclear. V was pared by 0 bases and J by 6 bases, with 8 bases between. This CDR3 has 13 residues. Per the germline V gene, CDR1 is SGHRS and CDR2 is YFSETQ. The CDR3 DNA reads as TGCGCCAGCAGCTTGGGAGGTTACGATACGCAGTATTTT. Protein product: CASSLGGYDTQYF.

This clonotype was counted between two and nine times. The chain uses TRBV7-9 and TRBJ1-1, with 7 bases matching TRBD1. Germline V lookup: CDR1 SEHNR, CDR2 FQNEAQ (reference sequence). The CDR3 contains 15 residues. J was trimmed by 0 bases and V by 5 bases; bases with no gene match: 6. In nucleotides, the CDR3 is TGTGCCAGCAGCCTGTACGGGACAGTGAACACTGAAGCTTTCTTT. Protein product: CASSLYGTVNTEAFF.

V usage is TRBV5-1 and J usage is TRBJ2-5; D is perhaps TRBD2 (5 bases). V lost 3 bases and J 4 bases, leaving 22 bases between the germline ends. The CDR3 totals 17 residues. CDR1 is SGHRS and CDR2 is YFSETQ in the germline V gene. The CDR3 sequence: CASSSDGLAISRETQYF. CDR3 nucleotide sequence: TGCGCCAGCAGCTCGGACGGGCTAGCAATTTCCCGAGAGACCCAGTACTTC.

This clonotype was recorded a few times. This chain joins TRBV14 and TRBJ2-7; TRBD2 matches 9 bases. The J segment lost 6 bases and the V segment lost 3 bases, leaving 0 bases of the junction unmatched. Germline V gene lookup returns CDR1 SGHDN and CDR2 FVKESK. The CDR3 has 12 amino acids. Here the CDR3 DNA reads TGTGCCAGCAGCCAGACTAGCGGCGAGCAGTACTTC. Translation gives CASSQTSGEQYF.

The rearrangement joins TRBV9 to TRBJ2-3; tentatively, D is TRBD1 (6 bases). V lost 3 bases and J lost 0, with 11 bases in between. The CDR3 is made up of 15 amino acids. The V gene's germline CDR1 is SGDLS and CDR2 YYNGEE. CDR3 sequence (DNA): TGTGCCAGCAGCGCCCGGACAGCTAGCACAGATACGCAGTATTTT. This translates into CASSARTASTDTQYF.

At least ten counts were recorded for this clonotype. The chain has TRBV3-1 and TRBJ2-7, with 15 positions matching TRBD2. The V gene end was trimmed by 8 bases and the J gene end by 6 bases; junction bases not matched to a gene: 2. The CDR3 extends over 13 amino acids. Germline values: CDR1 LGHDT, CDR2 YNNKEL (reference sequence). The CDR3 coding sequence is TGTGCCAGCGGGGGACTAGCGGGAGGCGAGCAGTACTTC. Protein sequence: CASGGLAGGEQYF.

This clonotype was observed at least ten times. This rearrangement joins TRBV7-3 to TRBJ2-5; maybe TRBD2 (5 bases). The V end lost 1 base, the J end lost 5 bases, and 8 bases lay between the germline ends. The length of the CDR3 is 13 residues. Germline CDR1 and CDR2: SGHTA and FQGTGA. The CDR3 here is CASSLSGSETQYF. As DNA, the CDR3 is TGTGCCAGCAGCTTAAGTGGGAGTGAGACCCAGTACTTC.

This clonotype was detected many times. The rearrangement uses TRBV6-1 and TRBJ2-1; D is unclear. Trimming shortened V by 4 bases and J by 5 bases, and 9 bases separated the two germline ends. Germline CDR1 is MNHNS and CDR2 is SASEGT. The CDR3 has 13 residues. The CDR3 DNA follows: TGTGCCAGCAGTGCCGAGACTCACAATGAGCAGTTCTTC. Protein sequence: CASSAETHNEQFF.

V gene TRBV27 combines with J gene TRBJ1-1, with a possible D match to TRBD1 (6 bases). V lost 3 bases to trimming and J lost 12 bases, with 14 bases between them. From germline, CDR1 is MNHEY and CDR2 SMNVEV (reference sequence). CDR3 length: 12 amino acids. CDR3 amino acids: CASSFYQGQTFF. The CDR3 bases are TGTGCCAGCAGTTTTTACCAGGGGCAAACTTTCTTT.

This clonotype was observed at least ten times. V gene TRBV10-2 combines with J gene TRBJ1-5; weak D call: TRBD1 (6 bases). Trimming took off 5 bases at V and 3 bases at J, with 11 bases between the two ends. This CDR3 region has 14 residues. Germline CDR1 and CDR2: WSHSY and SAAADI. The CDR3, as DNA: TGCGCCAGCAGTTACCACAGGGACAATCAGCCCCAGCATTTT. It specifies CASSYHRDNQPQHF.

The chain combines TRBV11-2 with TRBJ1-3; 7 bases are a match to TRBD1. The CDR3 spans 14 residues. Germline assignment: CDR1 SGHAT and CDR2 FQNNGV. Trimming cost V 5 bases and J 6 bases; bases outside gene matches: 7. The CDR3 bases are TGTGCCAGCAGCCGCGACAGGGCCGAAAACACCATATATTTT. Translation: CASSRDRAENTIYF.

This clonotype was seen ten or more times. The rearrangement joins TRBV3-1 to TRBJ2-7, with D possibly being TRBD2 (5 bases). Germline CDR1 LGHDT, CDR2 YNNKEL (reference sequence). This CDR3 comprises 15 residues. Trimming stripped 2 bases from V and 1 base from J, with 12 bases between. CDR3 residues: CASSQTGVQSYEQYF. Here the CDR3 DNA reads TGTGCCAGCAGCCAAACCGGGGTTCAATCCTACGAGCAGTACTTC.

The V call is TRBV19, the J call TRBJ2-1, with 13 bases fitting TRBD2. With V trimmed by 5 bases and J by 5 bases, 15 bases remained unmatched. The CDR3 extends over 19 amino acids. Germline CDR1 is LNHDA and CDR2 is SQIVND (reference sequence). In nucleotides, the CDR3 is TGTGCCAGTAGTCTTTTACTAGCGGGAGGGCCGGAGCACCACAATGAGCAGTTCTTC. It specifies CASSLLLAGGPEHHNEQFF.

The chain employs TRBV6-1 and TRBJ2-2; D is uncertain. The CDR3 extends over 14 amino acids. Trimming stripped 6 bases from V and 4 bases from J, with 12 bases between. CDR1 and CDR2 from the germline V gene are MNHNS and SASEGT. The CDR3 is CASSIRDITGELFF. Here the CDR3 DNA reads TGTGCCAGCAGCATAAGGGATATCACCGGGGAGCTGTTTTTT.

There are a few counts of this clonotype. This rearrangement joins TRBV5-1 to TRBJ2-4; tentatively, D is TRBD2 (6 bases). V lost 3 bases, J lost 7 bases, and 11 bases lay in between. CDR1 SGHRS and CDR2 YFSETQ come from the germline V gene. CDR3 length: 13 amino acids. CDR3 protein: CASSSEGQNIQYF. CDR3 DNA: TGCGCCAGCAGCTCGGAGGGGCAGAACATTCAGTACTTC.

This clonotype came up many times. This chain connects TRBV30 to TRBJ2-2; unclear D gene. Between the trimmed V and J ends, which lost 1 base and 7 bases, there was a span of 4 bases. Germline values: CDR1 GTSNPN, CDR2 SVGIG (reference sequence). This CDR3 comprises 11 residues. The CDR3 here is CAWSGGGELFF. DNA of the CDR3: TGTGCCTGGAGTGGGGGCGGGGAGCTGTTTTTT.

This chain uses TRBV5-1 with TRBJ1-5; D might be TRBD1 (5 bases). CDR1 and CDR2 (germline): SGHRS, YFSETQ. The CDR3 spans 16 residues. V gave up 0 bases and J gave up 6 bases, with 16 bases separating them. The DNA of the CDR3 is TGCGCCAGCAGCTTGGTGCGGAGGGGTGAAGGTCAGCCCCAGCATTTT. Its translation is CASSLVRRGEGQPQHF.

This clonotype was found a few times. The chain is built from TRBV19 and TRBJ1-1; D is ambiguous. Between the trimmed V and J ends, which lost 4 bases and 2 bases, there was a span of 11 bases. This CDR3 is 14 amino acids long. Germline V CDR1 and CDR2: LNHDA, SQIVND (reference sequence). This CDR3 reads CASSTPRLNTEAFF. CDR3 bases: TGTGCCAGTAGTACCCCCAGGCTCAACACTGAAGCTTTCTTT.

This clonotype was counted between two and nine times. V usage is TRBV30 and J usage is TRBJ2-1, with 8 nucleotides matching TRBD2. The CDR3 totals 16 residues. Germline CDR1 GTSNPN, CDR2 SVGIG (reference sequence). J lost 0 bases, V lost 1 base, and 5 bases had no gene match. The CDR3 nucleotides are TGTGCCTGGAGTGCGGCGGGAGGTGGCTCCTACAATGAGCAGTTCTTC. Amino acid sequence: CAWSAAGGGSYNEQFF.

This clonotype has a count of ten or more. The V gene is TRBV24-1, the J gene TRBJ2-1; 8 nucleotides align to TRBD1. V shed 0 bases and J 6 bases; nucleotides not matched to a gene: 3. There are 15 residues in the CDR3. Germline V gives CDR1 KGHDR, CDR2 SFDVKD. The CDR3 region is CATSDLGTGRNEQFF. Written as DNA, the CDR3 is TGTGCCACCAGTGATTTGGGGACAGGCCGCAATGAGCAGTTCTTC.

The table lists this clonotype with a few counts. The chain links TRBV7-9 to TRBJ2-5; D is ambiguous. This CDR3 spans 13 amino acids. V lost 3 bases, J lost 4 bases, and 9 bases lay in between. Germline V gene data show CDR1 as SEHNR and CDR2 as FQNEAQ (reference sequence). CDR3: CASSFSVRETQYF. CDR3 DNA sequence: TGTGCCAGCAGCTTCTCAGTGCGAGAGACCCAGTACTTC.

This clonotype was recorded many times. The chain is built from TRBV2 and TRBJ1-5; D gene ambiguous. Trimming took 5 bases from V and 0 from J, leaving 8 bases between them. The CDR3 length is 14 residues. CDR1 and CDR2 from the germline V gene are SNHLY and FYNNEI. The CDR3 DNA reads TGTGCCAGCAGTCTACCTTATAGCAATCAGCCCCAGCATTTT. This codes for CASSLPYSNQPQHF.

The gene calls are TRBV7-2 and TRBJ2-1; 14 nucleotides align to TRBD2. The CDR3 runs to 15 residues. V lost 5 bases and J lost 10; bases outside the gene matches: 7. Germline V gene lookup returns CDR1 SGHTA and CDR2 FQGNSA. In nucleotides, the CDR3 is TGTGCCAGCAGCGGAGGGACTAGCGGGAGCGTCGAGCAGTTCTTC. Residues: CASSGGTSGSVEQFF.

This clonotype was observed many times. The chain recombines TRBV2 with TRBJ1-5; 7 bases line up with TRBD1. Trimming at V came to 7 bases and at J to 9 bases, leaving 9 bases not matched to a gene. Germline lookup yields CDR1 SNHLY and CDR2 FYNNEI. This CDR3 is built from 13 residues. Written as DNA, the CDR3 is TGTGCCAGCACCGGAGGGGGCAAGAGGCCCCAGCATTTT. Residues: CASTGGGKRPQHF. Supplemented by reference TRBV2 and TRBJ1-5, the full variable domain reads EPEVTQTPSHQVTQMGQEVILRCVPISNHLYFYWYRQILGQKVEFLVSFYNNEISEKSEIFDDQFSVERPDGSNFTLKIRSTKLEDSAMYFCASTGGGKRPQHFGDGTRLSIL.

This clonotype was recorded many times. The gene calls are TRBV20-1 and TRBJ2-7; 10 nucleotides agree with TRBD2. The junction had 5 bases not matched to a gene; V was cut back by 3 bases and J by 0 bases. CDR1 is DFQATT and CDR2 is SNEGSKA in the germline V gene (reference sequence). The CDR3 is 15 residues long. The CDR3 bases are TGCAGTGCTAGGGGGGTAGCGGGAGGCTCCTACGAGCAGTACTTC. Translated: CSARGVAGGSYEQYF.

This clonotype showed up many times. The chain links TRBV30 to TRBJ2-2; the match to TRBD2 covers 10 bases. Germline values: CDR1 GTSNPN, CDR2 SVGIG (reference sequence). This CDR3 has 16 residues. The V segment lost 3 bases and the J segment 4 bases; nucleotides outside the gene matches: 8. CDR3 sequence reads: CAWSRRLAGRTGELFF. The CDR3 region has the DNA TGTGCCTGGAGCCGCCGACTAGCGGGCCGCACCGGGGAGCTGTTTTTT.

This clonotype was found a few times. The V call is TRBV20-1, the J call TRBJ2-5; no clear D. Germline V gives CDR1 DFQATT, CDR2 SNEGSKA (reference sequence). Trimming removed 5 bases at V and 5 bases at J, with 12 bases between. The CDR3 length is 12 residues. CDR3: CSAPDQGETQYF. The CDR3 DNA reads as TGCAGTGCTCCGGACCAAGGGGAGACCCAGTACTTC.

This clonotype occurred many times. The chain joins TRBV7-8 to TRBJ2-1, with 7 bases lining up with TRBD2. Germline CDR1 SGHVS, CDR2 FQNEAQ. The CDR3 has 17 residues. The trim removed 4 bases at V and 4 bases at J, leaving 13 bases unmatched. CDR3 sequence: CASSSGPASGLYNEQFF. DNA of the CDR3: TGTGCCAGCAGCTCAGGGCCGGCTAGCGGATTATACAATGAGCAGTTCTTC.

A few counts support this clonotype. CDR3 coding DNA: TGTGCCAGCAGTTTCTCATTTGGACAGGGGGCAGAGAACACTGAAGCTTTCTTT. Its protein product is CASSFSFGQGAENTEAFF. J is TRBJ1-1 and V is TRBV6-1; TRBD1 agrees at 11 bases. The CDR3 has 18 amino acids. Germline-derived CDR1 and CDR2 are MNHNS and SASEGT. V lost 5 bases and J lost 1; bases outside the gene matches: 12.